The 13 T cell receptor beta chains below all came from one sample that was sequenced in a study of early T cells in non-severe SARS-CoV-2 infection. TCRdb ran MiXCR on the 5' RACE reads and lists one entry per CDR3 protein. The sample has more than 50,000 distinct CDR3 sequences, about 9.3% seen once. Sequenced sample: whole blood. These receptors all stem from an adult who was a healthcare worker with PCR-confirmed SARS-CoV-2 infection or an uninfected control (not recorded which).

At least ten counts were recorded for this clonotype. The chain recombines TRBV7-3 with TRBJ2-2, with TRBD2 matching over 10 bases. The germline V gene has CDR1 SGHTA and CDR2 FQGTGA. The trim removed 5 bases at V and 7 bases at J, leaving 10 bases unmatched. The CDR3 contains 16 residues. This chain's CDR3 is CASSLSSGSMGGELFF. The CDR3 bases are TGTGCCAGCAGCCTCTCTAGCGGGAGTATGGGCGGGGAGCTGTTTTTT.

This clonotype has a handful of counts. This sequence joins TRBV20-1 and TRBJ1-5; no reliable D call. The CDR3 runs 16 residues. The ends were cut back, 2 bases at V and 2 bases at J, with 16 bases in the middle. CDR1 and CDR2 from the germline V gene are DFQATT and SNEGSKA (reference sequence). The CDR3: CSARSLRGERNQPQHF. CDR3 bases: TGCAGTGCTAGATCGCTTAGAGGCGAGCGCAATCAGCCCCAGCATTTT.

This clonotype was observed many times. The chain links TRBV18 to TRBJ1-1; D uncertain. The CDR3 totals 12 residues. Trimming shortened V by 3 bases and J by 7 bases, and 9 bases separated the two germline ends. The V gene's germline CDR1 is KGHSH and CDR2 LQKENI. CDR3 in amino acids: CASSPGQLEAFF. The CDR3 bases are TGTGCCAGCTCACCCGGGCAGCTTGAAGCTTTCTTT.

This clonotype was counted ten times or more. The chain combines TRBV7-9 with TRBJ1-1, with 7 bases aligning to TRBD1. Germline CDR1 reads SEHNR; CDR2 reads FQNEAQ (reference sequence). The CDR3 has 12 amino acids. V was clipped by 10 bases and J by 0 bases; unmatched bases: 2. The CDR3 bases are TGTGCCACGGGACAGATGAACACTGAAGCTTTCTTT. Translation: CATGQMNTEAFF.

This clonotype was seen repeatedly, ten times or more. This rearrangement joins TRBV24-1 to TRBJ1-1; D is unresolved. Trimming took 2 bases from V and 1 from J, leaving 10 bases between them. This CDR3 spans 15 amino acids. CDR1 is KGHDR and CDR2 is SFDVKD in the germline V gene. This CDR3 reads CATSDSGGTNTEAFF. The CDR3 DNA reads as TGTGCCACCAGTGATTCGGGAGGAACGAACACTGAAGCTTTCTTT.

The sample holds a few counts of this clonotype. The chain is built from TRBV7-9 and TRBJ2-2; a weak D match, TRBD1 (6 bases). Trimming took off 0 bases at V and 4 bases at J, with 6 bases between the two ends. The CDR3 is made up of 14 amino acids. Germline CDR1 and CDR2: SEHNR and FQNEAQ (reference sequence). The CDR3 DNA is TGTGCCAGCAGCTTAGCGGGGGCCACCGGGGAGCTGTTTTTT. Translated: CASSLAGATGELFF.

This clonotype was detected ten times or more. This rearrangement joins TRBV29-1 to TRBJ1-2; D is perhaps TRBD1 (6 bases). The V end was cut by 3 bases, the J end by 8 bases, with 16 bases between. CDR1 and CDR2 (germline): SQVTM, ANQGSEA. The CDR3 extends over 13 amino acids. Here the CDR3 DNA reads TGCAGCGTTGACTCGGCCCTGAGGGGGGGCTACACCTTC. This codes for CSVDSALRGGYTF.

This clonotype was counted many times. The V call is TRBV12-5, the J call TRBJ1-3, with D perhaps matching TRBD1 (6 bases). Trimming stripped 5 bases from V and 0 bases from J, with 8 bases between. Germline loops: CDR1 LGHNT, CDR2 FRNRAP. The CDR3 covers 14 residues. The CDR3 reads CASGQQGSGNTIYF. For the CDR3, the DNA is TGTGCTAGTGGTCAACAGGGCTCTGGAAACACCATATATTTT.

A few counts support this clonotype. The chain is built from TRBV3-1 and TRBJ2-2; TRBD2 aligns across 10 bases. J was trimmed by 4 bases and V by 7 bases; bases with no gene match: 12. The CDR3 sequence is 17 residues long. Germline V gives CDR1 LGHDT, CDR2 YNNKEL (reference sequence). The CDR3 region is CASTHSSLAGGTGELFF. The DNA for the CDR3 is TGTGCCAGCACCCACTCATCGTTAGCGGGAGGCACCGGGGAGCTGTTTTTT. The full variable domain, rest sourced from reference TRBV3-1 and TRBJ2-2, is DTAVSQTPKYLVTQMGNDKSIKCEQNLGHDTMYWYKQDSKKFLKIMFSYNNKELIINETVPNRFSPKSPDKAHLNLHINSLELGDSAVYFCASTHSSLAGGTGELFFGEGSRLTVL.

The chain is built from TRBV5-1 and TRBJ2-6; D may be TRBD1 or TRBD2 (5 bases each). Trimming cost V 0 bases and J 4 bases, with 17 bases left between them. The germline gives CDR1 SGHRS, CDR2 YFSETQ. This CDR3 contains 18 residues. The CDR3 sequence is CASSLVPGTGNGANVLTF. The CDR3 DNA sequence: TGCGCCAGCAGCTTGGTCCCGGGGACCGGGAACGGGGCCAACGTCCTGACTTTC.

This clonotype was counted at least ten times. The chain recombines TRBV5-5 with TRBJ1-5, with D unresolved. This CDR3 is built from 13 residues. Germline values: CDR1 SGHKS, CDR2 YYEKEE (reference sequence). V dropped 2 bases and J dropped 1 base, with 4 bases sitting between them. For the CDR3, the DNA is TGTGCCAGCAGCTTTTCCAGCAATCAGCCCCAGCATTTT. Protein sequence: CASSFSSNQPQHF.

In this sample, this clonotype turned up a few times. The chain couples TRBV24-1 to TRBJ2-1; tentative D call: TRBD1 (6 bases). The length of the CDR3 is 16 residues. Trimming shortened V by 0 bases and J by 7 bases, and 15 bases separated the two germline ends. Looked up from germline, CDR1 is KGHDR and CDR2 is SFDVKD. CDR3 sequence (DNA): TGTGCCACCAGTGATTTGTCAGGGGCCGGTGGGAATGAGCAGTTCTTC. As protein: CATSDLSGAGGNEQFF.

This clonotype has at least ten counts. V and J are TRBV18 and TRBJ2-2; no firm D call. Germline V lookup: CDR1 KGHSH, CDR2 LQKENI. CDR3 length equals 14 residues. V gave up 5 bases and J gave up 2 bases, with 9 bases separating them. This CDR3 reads CASSITDNTGELFF. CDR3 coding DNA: TGTGCCAGCTCAATCACAGATAACACCGGGGAGCTGTTTTTT.